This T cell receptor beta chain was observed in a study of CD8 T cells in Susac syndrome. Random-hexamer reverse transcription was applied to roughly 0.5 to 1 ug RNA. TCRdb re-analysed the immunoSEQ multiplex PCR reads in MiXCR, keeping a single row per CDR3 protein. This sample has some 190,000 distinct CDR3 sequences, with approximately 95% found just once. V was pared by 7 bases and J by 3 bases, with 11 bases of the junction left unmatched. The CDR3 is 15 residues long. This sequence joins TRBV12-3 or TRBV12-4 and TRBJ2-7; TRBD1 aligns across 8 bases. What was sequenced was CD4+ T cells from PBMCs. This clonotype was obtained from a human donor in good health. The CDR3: CASIRGLTGGYEQYF. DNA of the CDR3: TGTGCCAGCATCCGGGGGCTCACAGGGGGCTACGAGCAGTACTTC.